The 25 T cell receptor beta chains below come from one sample, sequenced in a study of T cell changes during pregnancy in multiple sclerosis. Method: immunoSEQ multiplex PCR; TCRdb's copy keeps in-frame clones and lacks some. In the table there are 120,000 or so clones, 90% to 95% of which are singletons. The sample consisted of peripheral blood, taken before pregnancy. The origin of the receptors is a female donor with multiple sclerosis, enrolled in a pregnancy study.

The V call is TRBV5-5, the J call TRBJ2-7; weak D call: TRBD1 (6 bases). The CDR3 totals 13 residues. V was trimmed by 3 bases and J by 6 bases, leaving 13 bases between them. Germline V gives CDR1 SGHKS, CDR2 YYEKEE (reference sequence). The CDR3 sequence is CASSSTGYLEQYF. CDR3 DNA: TGTGCCAGCAGCTCGACAGGCTACCTCGAGCAGTACTTC. Filled out from reference TRBV5-5 and TRBJ2-7, the complete variable domain reads DAGVTQSPTHLIKTRGQQVTLRCSPISGHKSVSWYQQVLGQGPQFIFQYYEKEERGRGNFPDRFSARQFPNYSSELNVNALLLGDSALYLCASSSTGYLEQYFGPGTRLTVT.

The rearrangement uses TRBV5-1 and TRBJ2-5, with 9 bases matching TRBD2. Trimming at V came to 0 bases and at J to 3 bases, leaving 6 bases not matched to a gene. Germline lookup yields CDR1 SGHRS and CDR2 YFSETQ. This CDR3 is 16 amino acids long. CDR3 sequence reads: CASSLDRLAEEETQYF. Here the CDR3 DNA reads TGCGCCAGCAGCTTGGATAGACTAGCGGAGGAAGAGACCCAGTACTTC.

The CDR3 here is CASGLAGQGLETQYF. In DNA, the CDR3 is TGTGCTAGTGGTTTGGCCGGACAGGGGCTGGAGACCCAGTACTTC. The chain couples TRBV12-5 to TRBJ2-5; 9 bases map to TRBD1. The CDR3 is 15 amino acids. The germline gives CDR1 LGHNT, CDR2 FRNRAP. J lost 5 bases, V lost 1 base, and 5 bases had no gene match.

About this clone itself: This CDR3 is missing its conserved last phenylalanine or tryptophan, likely due to a read error. No DNA is shown, since the ends of the CDR3 on it are uncertain; the CDR3 is the one TCRdb lists. The chain carries TRBV18 and TRBJ2-7; the table's D call, TRBD1, was not checked against the DNA. CDR1 KGHSH and CDR2 LQKENI come from the germline V gene. The CDR3 is 12 amino acids in total, end residues counted. CDR3 sequence reads: CASSQQRQAPLL.

Details on this clone: An end of the junction does not agree with germline; a read error may underlie this. The chain joins TRBV5-8 to TRBJ2-7, with 10 bases that match TRBD1. CDR3 length: 11 residues. Germline-derived CDR1 and CDR2 are SGHTS and YDEGEE. CDR3 sequence reads: CASSKSGQGLF. Written as DNA, the CDR3 is TGTGCCAGCTCCAAATCGGGACAGGGGCTCTTC.

The chain combines TRBV6-6 with TRBJ2-2; D not resolved. V was trimmed by 0 bases and J by 0 bases, leaving 5 bases between them. This CDR3 has 15 residues. The germline V gene has CDR1 MNHNY and CDR2 SVGAGI (reference sequence). CDR3 nucleotide sequence: TGTGCCAGCAGTTACTCGGCCGCGAACACCGGGGAGCTGTTTTTT. Its protein product is CASSYSAANTGELFF.

The V gene is TRBV7-3, the J gene TRBJ1-5, with TRBD1 matching over 7 bases. This CDR3 region has 16 residues. With V trimmed by 4 bases and J by 3 bases, 9 bases remained unmatched. Per germline, CDR1 SGHTA and CDR2 FQGTGA. The CDR3: CASSSPGQSFNQPQHF. DNA for the CDR3: TGTGCCAGCAGCTCGCCGGGACAGTCCTTCAATCAGCCCCAGCATTTT.

The chain has TRBV6-5 and TRBJ1-1, with 7 bases that match TRBD1. Losses at the gene ends were 6 bases for V and 3 bases for J; bases not matched to a gene: 7. The CDR3 has 14 amino acids. Per germline, CDR1 MNHEY and CDR2 SVGAGI. The CDR3 spells CASRPTGWDTEAFF. For the CDR3, the DNA is TGTGCCAGCAGACCGACAGGGTGGGACACTGAAGCTTTCTTT.

The V gene is TRBV6-4, the J gene TRBJ2-3; 10 bases map to TRBD2. The V segment lost 0 bases and the J segment 4 bases; nucleotides outside the gene matches: 4. CDR3 size: 16 residues. CDR1 and CDR2 from the germline V gene are MRHNA and SNTAGT. The CDR3: CASSDSAAGGADTQYF. DNA for the CDR3: TGTGCCAGCAGTGACTCCGCAGCGGGAGGGGCAGATACGCAGTATTTT.

The chain joins TRBV18 to TRBJ2-7; D is perhaps TRBD1 (5 bases). V was pared by 6 bases and J by 6 bases, with 21 bases between. The CDR3 loop spans 15 amino acids. Germline lookup yields CDR1 KGHSH and CDR2 LQKENI. CDR3 DNA: TGTGCCAGCTCGCCTCGACCCCCTCGACAGACCGAGCAGTACTTC. The encoded protein is CASSPRPPRQTEQYF.

The V call is TRBV7-9, the J call TRBJ1-1; D remains unclear. This CDR3 comprises 12 residues. Germline CDR1 and CDR2: SEHNR and FQNEAQ (reference sequence). With 1 base removed from V and 11 bases from J, the gap between germline ends came to 11 bases. The CDR3 here is CASSLEELSAFF. In DNA, the CDR3 is TGTGCCAGCAGCTTAGAAGAACTATCGGCTTTCTTT.

The gene calls are TRBV9 and TRBJ2-7, with TRBD1 matching 8 bases. The CDR3 runs to 16 residues. The germline V gene encodes CDR1 SGDLS and CDR2 YYNGEE. The trim removed 4 bases at V and 0 bases at J, leaving 9 bases unmatched. The CDR3 DNA sequence: TGTGCCAGCAGCCTTCGGACAGGGACCATCTCCTACGAGCAGTACTTC. It yields the protein CASSLRTGTISYEQYF.

The gene calls are TRBV5-8 and TRBJ1-5; 7 bases are a match to TRBD1. The CDR3 sequence is 14 residues long. Germline V lookup: CDR1 SGHTS, CDR2 YDEGEE. V trimming: 5 bases; J trimming: 4 bases; junction bases outside the gene matches: 6. In DNA form, the CDR3 reads TGTGCCAGCAGGCGGACAGGAAGAAATCAGCCCCAGCATTTT. Its protein product is CASRRTGRNQPQHF.

The gene calls are TRBV19 and TRBJ2-1; a weak D match, TRBD1 (5 bases). The V and J ends lost 5 bases and 3 bases respectively, with 11 bases between them. The CDR3 covers 14 residues. Germline V gene data show CDR1 as LNHDA and CDR2 as SQIVND (reference sequence). Here the CDR3 reads CASSPVGLYNEQFF. The DNA of the CDR3 is TGTGCCAGTAGTCCGGTGGGGCTCTACAATGAGCAGTTCTTC. The complete variable domain, with remaining parts taken from reference TRBV19 and TRBJ2-1, reads DGGITQSPKYLFRKEGQNVTLSCEQNLNHDAMYWYRQDPGQGLRLIYYSQIVNDFQKGDIAEGYSVSREKKESFPLTVTSAQKNPTAFYLCASSPVGLYNEQFFGPGTRLTVL.

The rearrangement uses TRBV5-1 and TRBJ1-2; perhaps TRBD1 as D (6 bases). The V end was cut by 3 bases, the J end by 8 bases, with 20 bases between. The CDR3 contains 15 residues. From germline, CDR1 is SGHRS and CDR2 YFSETQ. As DNA, the CDR3 is TGCGCCAGCAGCTCGGAAGGACAGAGTCTGGGCGGCTACACCTTC. It yields the protein CASSSEGQSLGGYTF. The variable domain in full, completed from reference TRBV5-1 and TRBJ1-2, reads KAGVTQTPRYLIKTRGQQVTLSCSPISGHRSVSWYQQTPGQGLQFLFEYFSETQRNKGNFPGRFSGRQFSNSRSEMNVSTLELGDSALYLCASSSEGQSLGGYTFGSGTRLTVV.

The chain uses TRBV28 and TRBJ2-2, with 9 bases matching TRBD1. Looked up from germline, CDR1 is MDHEN and CDR2 is SYDVKM. Trimming took 2 bases from V and 5 from J; bases not matched to a gene: 3. CDR3 size: 15 residues. CDR3 sequence (DNA): TGTGCCAGCAGTTTAACCGGGACAGGGACCGGGGAGCTGTTTTTT. Its protein product is CASSLTGTGTGELFF. Combining the CDR3 with reference TRBV28 and TRBJ2-2 gives the whole variable domain DVKVTQSSRYLVKRTGEKVFLECVQDMDHENMFWYRQDPGLGLRLIYFSYDVKMKEKGDIPEGYSVSREKKERFSLILESASTNQTSMYLCASSLTGTGTGELFFGEGSRLTVL.

V is TRBV5-6 and J is TRBJ1-2, with 8 bases matching TRBD1. CDR3 length equals 18 residues. V dropped 3 bases and J dropped 0; count of bases not matched to a gene: 13. The germline gives CDR1 SGHDT, CDR2 YYEEEE. The CDR3 coding sequence is TGTGCCAGCAGCTGGCCCTCGGACAGGGAAACCTCTAACTATGGCTACACCTTC. This gives the protein CASSWPSDRETSNYGYTF.

The chain employs TRBV4-2 and TRBJ1-2, with 10 bases that match TRBD1. The germline gives CDR1 LGHNA, CDR2 YNFKEQ. The CDR3 is 14 residues long. V lost 4 bases, J lost 5 bases, and 4 bases stayed unmatched. CDR3 in DNA: TGTGCCAGCAGCCCCCGACAGGGGGCTTATGGCTACACCTTC. Its protein is CASSPRQGAYGYTF.

The chain recombines TRBV7-2 with TRBJ2-7; D not certain. The ends were cut back, 5 bases at V and 4 bases at J, with 9 bases in the middle. The CDR3 spans 12 residues. The germline gives CDR1 SGHTA, CDR2 FQGNSA. This chain's CDR3 is CASSVSRYEQYF. The CDR3 DNA is TGTGCCAGCAGCGTCTCCCGTTACGAGCAGTACTTC. The entire variable domain, with the rest obtained from reference TRBV7-2 and TRBJ2-7, is as follows: GAGVSQSPSNKVTEKGKDVELRCDPISGHTALYWYRQSLGQGLEFLIYFQGNSAPDKSGLPSDRFSAERTGGSVSTLTIQRTQQEDSAVYLCASSVSRYEQYFGPGTRLTVT.

This chain connects TRBV21-1 to TRBJ2-3; the table's D call of TRBD1 was not tested on the DNA. TRBV21-1 is a pseudogene locus. This CDR3 region has 18 residues. The CDR3, as DNA: TGTGCCAGCAGCAGGTCAACAAGGGGGACAGGGGGCACAGATACGCAGTATTTT. It encodes CASSRSTRGTGGTDTQYF.

The V gene is TRBV2, the J gene TRBJ1-2; weak D call: TRBD1 (6 bases). The length of the CDR3 is 13 residues. The V and J ends lost 5 bases and 8 bases respectively, with 15 bases between them. Germline-derived CDR1 and CDR2 are SNHLY and FYNNEI. The CDR3 DNA reads TGTGCCAGCAGTCGAGACAGGAATAAAGGCTACACCTTC. Translation: CASSRDRNKGYTF.

CDR3 loop: CASSLMAGTNTEAFF. The CDR3 DNA sequence: TGCGCCAGCAGCTTGATGGCGGGGACGAACACTGAAGCTTTCTTT. V gene TRBV5-1 combines with J gene TRBJ1-1; D may be TRBD1 (5 bases). Germline CDR1 reads SGHRS; CDR2 reads YFSETQ. The CDR3 consists of 15 residues. The V end lost 1 base, the J end lost 1 base, and 11 bases lay between the germline ends.

The chain recombines TRBV5-1 with TRBJ2-1; maybe TRBD2 (6 bases). The ends were cut back, 0 bases at V and 10 bases at J, with 17 bases in the middle. Germline CDR1 SGHRS, CDR2 YFSETQ. The CDR3 spans 15 residues. This chain's CDR3 is CASSLAPGTAQEQFF. In DNA form, the CDR3 reads TGCGCCAGCAGCTTGGCACCGGGGACTGCCCAGGAGCAGTTCTTC. Supplemented by reference TRBV5-1 and TRBJ2-1, the full variable domain reads KAGVTQTPRYLIKTRGQQVTLSCSPISGHRSVSWYQQTPGQGLQFLFEYFSETQRNKGNFPGRFSGRQFSNSRSEMNVSTLELGDSALYLCASSLAPGTAQEQFFGPGTRLTVL.

V and J are TRBV5-1 and TRBJ2-2, with 11 bases that match TRBD2. This CDR3 has 17 amino acids. Germline CDR1 and CDR2: SGHRS and YFSETQ. V lost 0 bases, J lost 5 bases, and 6 bases stayed unmatched. CDR3 residues: CASSLETSGTKTGELFF. DNA for the CDR3: TGCGCCAGCAGCTTGGAGACTAGCGGGACCAAAACCGGGGAGCTGTTTTTT. Full variable domain (remainder filled in from reference TRBV5-1 and TRBJ2-2): KAGVTQTPRYLIKTRGQQVTLSCSPISGHRSVSWYQQTPGQGLQFLFEYFSETQRNKGNFPGRFSGRQFSNSRSEMNVSTLELGDSALYLCASSLETSGTKTGELFFGEGSRLTVL.

V usage is TRBV28 and J usage is TRBJ2-3; no firm D call. Trimming removed 3 bases at V and 1 base at J, with 14 bases between. Germline CDR1 is MDHEN and CDR2 is SYDVKM. The CDR3 totals 16 residues. CDR3 nucleotide sequence: TGTGCCAGCAGTTTTTTAATCGCGATGCGCACAGATACGCAGTATTTT. It encodes CASSFLIAMRTDTQYF.